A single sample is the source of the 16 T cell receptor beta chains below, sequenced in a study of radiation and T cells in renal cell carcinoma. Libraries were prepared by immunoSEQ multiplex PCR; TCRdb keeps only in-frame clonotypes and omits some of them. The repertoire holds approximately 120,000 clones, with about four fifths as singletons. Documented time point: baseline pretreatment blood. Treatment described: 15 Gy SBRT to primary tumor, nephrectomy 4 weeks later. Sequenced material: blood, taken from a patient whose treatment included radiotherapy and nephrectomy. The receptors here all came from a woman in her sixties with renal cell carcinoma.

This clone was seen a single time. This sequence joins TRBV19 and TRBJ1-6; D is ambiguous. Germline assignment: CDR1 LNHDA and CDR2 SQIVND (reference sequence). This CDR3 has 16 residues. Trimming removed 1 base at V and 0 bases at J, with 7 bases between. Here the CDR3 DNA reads TGTGCCAGTAGTATAGTGTGGAACTCCTATAATTCACCCCTCCACTTT. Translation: CASSIVWNSYNSPLHF. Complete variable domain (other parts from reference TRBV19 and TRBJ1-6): DGGITQSPKYLFRKEGQNVTLSCEQNLNHDAMYWYRQDPGQGLRLIYYSQIVNDFQKGDIAEGYSVSREKKESFPLTVTSAQKNPTAFYLCASSIVWNSYNSPLHFGNGTRLTVT.

CDR3 sequence reads: CASSYPGTSGRSSYNEQFF. CDR3 bases: TGTGCCAGCAGTTACCCCGGGACTAGCGGGAGGTCCTCCTACAATGAGCAGTTCTTC. V is TRBV2 and J is TRBJ2-1; 15 nucleotides match TRBD2. Germline V gene lookup returns CDR1 SNHLY and CDR2 FYNNEI. The CDR3 sequence is 19 residues long. Trimming removed 5 bases from V and 0 bases from J; junction bases left unmatched: 8.

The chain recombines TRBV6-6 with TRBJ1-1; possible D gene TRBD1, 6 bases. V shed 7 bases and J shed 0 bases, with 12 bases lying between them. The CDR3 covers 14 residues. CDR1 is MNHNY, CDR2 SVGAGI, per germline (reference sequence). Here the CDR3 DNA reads TGTGCCAGCACCCCGGACAGATTGAACACTGAAGCTTTCTTT. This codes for CASTPDRLNTEAFF.

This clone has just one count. The CDR3 nucleotides read TGTGCCAGCAGTTCCGGGACAATCACTGAAGCTTTCTTT. Translation: CASSSGTITEAFF. The chain uses TRBV28 and TRBJ1-1; TRBD1 might be the D (6 bases). The germline V and J ends were trimmed by 4 bases and 4 bases, with 10 bases remaining between them. The V gene's germline CDR1 is MDHEN and CDR2 SYDVKM. CDR3 size: 13 residues.

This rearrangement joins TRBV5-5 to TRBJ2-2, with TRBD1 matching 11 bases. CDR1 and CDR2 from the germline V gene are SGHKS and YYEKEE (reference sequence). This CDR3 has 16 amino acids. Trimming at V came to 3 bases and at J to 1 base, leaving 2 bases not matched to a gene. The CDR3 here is CASSYGTGGNTGELFF. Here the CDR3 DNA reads TGTGCCAGCAGCTATGGGACAGGGGGGAACACCGGGGAGCTGTTTTTT.

The CDR3 protein is CASSLSGGSYNEQFF. The CDR3 nucleotides read TGTGCCAGCAGCTTATCAGGGGGCTCCTACAATGAGCAGTTCTTC. The chain has TRBV11-2 and TRBJ2-1, with TRBD1 matching 7 bases. Germline-derived CDR1 and CDR2 are SGHAT and FQNNGV. This CDR3 contains 15 residues. Trimming took 2 bases from V and 0 from J; bases not matched to a gene: 1.

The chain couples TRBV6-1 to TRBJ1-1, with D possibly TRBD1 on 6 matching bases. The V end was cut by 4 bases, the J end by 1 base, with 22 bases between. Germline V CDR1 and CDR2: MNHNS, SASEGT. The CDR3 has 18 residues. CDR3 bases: TGTGCCAGCAGTGCCCTACAGGGTGGATCGATGGGGAACACTGAAGCTTTCTTT. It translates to CASSALQGGSMGNTEAFF.

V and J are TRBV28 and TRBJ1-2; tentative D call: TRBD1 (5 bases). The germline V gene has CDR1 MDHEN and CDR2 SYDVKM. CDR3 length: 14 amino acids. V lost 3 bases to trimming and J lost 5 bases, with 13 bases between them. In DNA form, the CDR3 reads TGTGCCAGCAGTTTCCCGGACAATCTATATGGCTACACCTTC. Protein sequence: CASSFPDNLYGYTF.

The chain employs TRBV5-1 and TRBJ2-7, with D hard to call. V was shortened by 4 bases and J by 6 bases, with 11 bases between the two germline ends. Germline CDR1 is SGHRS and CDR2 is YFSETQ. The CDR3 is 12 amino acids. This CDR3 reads CASSDPPAEQYF. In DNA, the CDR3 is TGCGCCAGCAGCGATCCGCCGGCCGAGCAGTACTTC.

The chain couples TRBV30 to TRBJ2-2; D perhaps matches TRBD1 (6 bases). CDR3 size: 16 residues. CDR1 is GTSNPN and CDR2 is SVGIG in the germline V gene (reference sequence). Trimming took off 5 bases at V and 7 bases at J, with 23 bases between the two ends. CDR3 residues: CAWAPRGGQGDGELFF. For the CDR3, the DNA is TGTGCCTGGGCCCCCAGGGGCGGGCAGGGAGACGGGGAGCTGTTTTTT. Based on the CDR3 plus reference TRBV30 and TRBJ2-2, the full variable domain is SQTIHQWPATLVQPVGSPLSLECTVEGTSNPNLYWYRQAAGRGLQLLFYSVGIGQISSEVPQNLSASRPQDRQFILSSKKLLLSDSGFYLCAWAPRGGQGDGELFFGEGSRLTVL.

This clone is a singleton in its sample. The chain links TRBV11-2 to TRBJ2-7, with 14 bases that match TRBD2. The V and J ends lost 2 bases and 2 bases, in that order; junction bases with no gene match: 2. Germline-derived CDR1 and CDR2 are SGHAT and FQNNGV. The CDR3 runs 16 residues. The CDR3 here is CASSLLTSGRAYEQYF. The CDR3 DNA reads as TGTGCCAGCAGCTTACTGACTAGCGGGAGGGCCTACGAGCAGTACTTC.

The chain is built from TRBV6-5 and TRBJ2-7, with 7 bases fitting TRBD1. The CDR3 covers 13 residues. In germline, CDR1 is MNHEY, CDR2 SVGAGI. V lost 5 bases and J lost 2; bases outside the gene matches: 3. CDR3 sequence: CASSPTGPYEQYF. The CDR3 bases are TGTGCCAGCAGTCCGACAGGGCCCTACGAGCAGTACTTC.

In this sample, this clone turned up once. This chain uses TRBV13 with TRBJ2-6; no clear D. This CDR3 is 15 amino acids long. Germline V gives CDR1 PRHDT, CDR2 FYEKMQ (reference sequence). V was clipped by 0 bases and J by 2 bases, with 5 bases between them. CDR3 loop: CASSLGLAGANVLTF. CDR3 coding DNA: TGTGCCAGCAGCTTAGGTCTAGCTGGGGCCAACGTCCTGACTTTC. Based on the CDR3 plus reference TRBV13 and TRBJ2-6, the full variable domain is AAGVIQSPRHLIKEKRETATLKCYPIPRHDTVYWYQQGPGQDPQFLISFYEKMQSDKGSIPDRFSAQQFSDYHSELNMSSLELGDSALYFCASSLGLAGANVLTFGAGSRLTVL.

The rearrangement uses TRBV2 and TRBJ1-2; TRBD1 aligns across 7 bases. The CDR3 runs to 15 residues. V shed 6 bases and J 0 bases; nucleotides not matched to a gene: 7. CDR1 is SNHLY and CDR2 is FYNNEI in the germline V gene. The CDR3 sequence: CASSFRQGPNYGYTF. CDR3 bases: TGTGCCAGCAGCTTCAGACAGGGCCCTAACTATGGCTACACCTTC.

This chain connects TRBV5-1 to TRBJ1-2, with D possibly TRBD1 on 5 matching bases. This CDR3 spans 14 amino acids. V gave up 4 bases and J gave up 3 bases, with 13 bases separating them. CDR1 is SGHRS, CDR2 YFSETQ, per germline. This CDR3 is CASSPEGLDYGYTF. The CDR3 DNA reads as TGCGCCAGCAGCCCGGAGGGGTTGGACTATGGCTACACCTTC.

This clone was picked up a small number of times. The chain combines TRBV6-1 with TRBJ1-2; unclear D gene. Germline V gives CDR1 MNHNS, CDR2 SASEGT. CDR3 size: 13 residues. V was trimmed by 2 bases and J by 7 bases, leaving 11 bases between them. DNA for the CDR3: TGTGCCAGCAGTGAAACTAGTGGGTTTGGCTACACCTTC. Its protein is CASSETSGFGYTF.